Shown below are 13 T cell receptor beta chains from a single sample sequenced in a study of tumor and adjacent non-tumor tissue in lung cancer. RNA was extracted from bulk tissue without any cell sorting. This non-tumor lung sample came from over 3 cm beyond the tumor edge. TCRbeta libraries were built with three rounds of nested PCR, modified from ARM-PCR. TCRdb re-derived calls from the multiplex PCR reads in MiXCR, one entry per CDR3 protein. Among tens of thousands of distinct CDR3 sequences listed, about four fifths were seen once. The sequenced material came from distant non-tumor lung tissue. The origin of the receptors is a man in his 60s with non-small cell lung cancer.

As concerns this clonotype: The junction departs from germline at one end; a sequencing error may be responsible. The rearrangement joins TRBV7-9 to TRBJ2-7; TRBD1 aligns across 9 bases. From germline, CDR1 is SEHNR and CDR2 FQNEAQ (reference sequence). This CDR3 is built from 12 residues. This chain's CDR3 is CASIRTGVQHYF. DNA of the CDR3: TGTGCCAGCATACGGACAGGGGTCCAGCATTACTTC.

Regarding this clonotype: A read error may be the cause here, since a much bigger clone is one base away. This rearrangement joins TRBV10-2 to TRBJ1-2; TRBD1 might be the D (6 bases). Germline V gene sequence: CDR1 WSHSY, CDR2 SAAADI. The CDR3 is made up of 17 amino acids. DNA for the CDR3: TGCGCCAGCAGTGGAGGTTTGTCGGACAGCTCGCGCTATGGCTACATCTTC. Translated: CASSGGLSDSSRYGYIF.

Concerning this clonotype itself: Compared with germline, one end of the junction differs, possibly owing to a read error. The J gene is TRBJ2-1, the V gene TRBV6-5; a possible D gene is TRBD1 (5 bases). The length of the CDR3 is 17 residues. The germline V gene has CDR1 MNHEY and CDR2 SVGAGI. CDR3 nucleotide sequence: TGTGCCAGCAGTTACTCGTACAGGCCGAGCTCCTACATTGACCAGGTATTC. Its translation is CASSYSYRPSSYIDQVF.

A note on this clonotype: At one boundary the junction diverges from the germline segment, which might be a read error. The chain uses TRBV11-2 and TRBJ1-6, with 7 positions matching TRBD1. CDR1 and CDR2 (germline): SGHAT, FQNNGV. The CDR3 sequence is 15 residues long. The CDR3 bases are TGTTCCAGCAGCTTAGGAGGGGACAGTAATTCACCCCTCCATTTT. This codes for CSSSLGGDSNSPLHF.

Remarks on this clonotype: A read error may explain this, as a much larger clone is one base away. CDR3 nucleotides: TGTGCCGACACAGGGGACATGAACACTGAAGCTTTCTTT. This sequence encodes CADTGDMNTEAFF. The chain joins TRBV6-2 or TRBV6-3 to TRBJ1-1, with 7 positions matching TRBD1. Germline trimming cut 11 bases from V and 0 bases from J; bases unmatched to any gene: 6. The CDR3 sequence is 13 residues long. Germline CDR1 MNHEY, CDR2 SVGEGT.

As for this clonotype: A much more abundant neighbour one base away suggests this may be a read error. The chain joins TRBV5-6 to TRBJ2-2; D call uncertain. The V end lost 1 base, the J end lost 7 bases, and 8 bases lay between the germline ends. CDR3 size: 13 residues. The germline V gene encodes CDR1 SGHDT and CDR2 YYEEEE. CDR3 coding DNA: TGTGCCAGCAGCTTGAGACGTATCGGGGAGCTGTTTTTT. Protein: CASSLRRIGELFF.

Notes on this clonotype: A read error may account for a junction end that differs from germline. The chain joins TRBV6-5 to TRBJ1-1, with 9 bases that match TRBD1. Germline values: CDR1 MNHEY, CDR2 SVGAGI. CDR3 size: 15 residues. The CDR3 bases are TGTTCCAGCAGCTGGACAGGGGCAGGCGGCACTGAAGCTTTCTTT. Its translation: CSSSWTGAGGTEAFF.

The chain has TRBV29-1 and TRBJ2-5; D unclear. This CDR3 has 12 amino acids. Trimming took off 8 bases at V and 5 bases at J, with 15 bases between the two ends. The germline gives CDR1 SQVTM, CDR2 ANQGSEA. The CDR3 DNA reads TGCAGCTTCAGGAATTTTACTGAGACCCAGTACTTC. Residues: CSFRNFTETQYF.

In regard to this clonotype: One junction end disagrees with the germline gene, perhaps due to a read error. The J gene is TRBJ2-7, the V gene TRBV20-1; TRBD2 might be the D (5 bases). CDR1 is DFQATT, CDR2 SNEGSKA, per germline (reference sequence). The CDR3 sequence is 13 residues long. The CDR3 is CSASRRRNYEKYF. CDR3 sequence (DNA): TGCAGTGCTAGTCGCCGGAGGAACTACGAGAAGTACTTC.

Comments on this clonotype: At one end the junction does not follow the germline gene, possibly because of a read error. The chain joins TRBV20-1 to TRBJ2-7, with D possibly being TRBD1 (6 bases). CDR1 is DFQATT and CDR2 is SNEGSKA in the germline V gene (reference sequence). This CDR3 spans 14 amino acids. CDR3 in amino acids: CSDRESGDTYEKYF. The CDR3 DNA sequence: TGCAGTGATAGAGAGTCAGGGGATACCTACGAGAAGTACTTC.

This clonotype was picked up one time. This chain uses TRBV11-3 with TRBJ2-1; D call uncertain. V was cut by 8 bases and J by 9 bases, with 14 bases left in between. The CDR3 sequence is 12 residues long. Germline CDR1 reads SGHNT; CDR2 reads YENEEA. This CDR3 reads CASLGQAVEQFF. The DNA of the CDR3 is TGTGCCAGCTTAGGTCAGGCGGTTGAGCAGTTCTTC.

This chain connects TRBV6-2 or TRBV6-3 to TRBJ2-4, with TRBD2 as a possible D gene (5 bases). CDR3 length: 17 amino acids. Deletions cut 5 bases from V and 1 base from J, with 18 bases between. Looked up from germline, CDR1 is MNHEY and CDR2 is SVGEGT. CDR3 amino acids: CASSNGIAGGAKNIQYF. The CDR3 nucleotides are TGTGCCAGCAGTAACGGGATAGCAGGAGGTGCCAAAAACATTCAGTACTTC.

For this clonotype: A read error may produce the germline difference seen at one junction end. The V gene is TRBV4-2, the J gene TRBJ1-1, with D perhaps matching TRBD1 (5 bases). There are 14 residues in the CDR3. Germline CDR1 is LGHNA and CDR2 is YNFKEQ. Here the CDR3 reads CVSSKGRETTKAFF. The CDR3 DNA follows: TGTGTCAGCAGCAAGGGACGGGAAACAACTAAAGCTTTCTTT.